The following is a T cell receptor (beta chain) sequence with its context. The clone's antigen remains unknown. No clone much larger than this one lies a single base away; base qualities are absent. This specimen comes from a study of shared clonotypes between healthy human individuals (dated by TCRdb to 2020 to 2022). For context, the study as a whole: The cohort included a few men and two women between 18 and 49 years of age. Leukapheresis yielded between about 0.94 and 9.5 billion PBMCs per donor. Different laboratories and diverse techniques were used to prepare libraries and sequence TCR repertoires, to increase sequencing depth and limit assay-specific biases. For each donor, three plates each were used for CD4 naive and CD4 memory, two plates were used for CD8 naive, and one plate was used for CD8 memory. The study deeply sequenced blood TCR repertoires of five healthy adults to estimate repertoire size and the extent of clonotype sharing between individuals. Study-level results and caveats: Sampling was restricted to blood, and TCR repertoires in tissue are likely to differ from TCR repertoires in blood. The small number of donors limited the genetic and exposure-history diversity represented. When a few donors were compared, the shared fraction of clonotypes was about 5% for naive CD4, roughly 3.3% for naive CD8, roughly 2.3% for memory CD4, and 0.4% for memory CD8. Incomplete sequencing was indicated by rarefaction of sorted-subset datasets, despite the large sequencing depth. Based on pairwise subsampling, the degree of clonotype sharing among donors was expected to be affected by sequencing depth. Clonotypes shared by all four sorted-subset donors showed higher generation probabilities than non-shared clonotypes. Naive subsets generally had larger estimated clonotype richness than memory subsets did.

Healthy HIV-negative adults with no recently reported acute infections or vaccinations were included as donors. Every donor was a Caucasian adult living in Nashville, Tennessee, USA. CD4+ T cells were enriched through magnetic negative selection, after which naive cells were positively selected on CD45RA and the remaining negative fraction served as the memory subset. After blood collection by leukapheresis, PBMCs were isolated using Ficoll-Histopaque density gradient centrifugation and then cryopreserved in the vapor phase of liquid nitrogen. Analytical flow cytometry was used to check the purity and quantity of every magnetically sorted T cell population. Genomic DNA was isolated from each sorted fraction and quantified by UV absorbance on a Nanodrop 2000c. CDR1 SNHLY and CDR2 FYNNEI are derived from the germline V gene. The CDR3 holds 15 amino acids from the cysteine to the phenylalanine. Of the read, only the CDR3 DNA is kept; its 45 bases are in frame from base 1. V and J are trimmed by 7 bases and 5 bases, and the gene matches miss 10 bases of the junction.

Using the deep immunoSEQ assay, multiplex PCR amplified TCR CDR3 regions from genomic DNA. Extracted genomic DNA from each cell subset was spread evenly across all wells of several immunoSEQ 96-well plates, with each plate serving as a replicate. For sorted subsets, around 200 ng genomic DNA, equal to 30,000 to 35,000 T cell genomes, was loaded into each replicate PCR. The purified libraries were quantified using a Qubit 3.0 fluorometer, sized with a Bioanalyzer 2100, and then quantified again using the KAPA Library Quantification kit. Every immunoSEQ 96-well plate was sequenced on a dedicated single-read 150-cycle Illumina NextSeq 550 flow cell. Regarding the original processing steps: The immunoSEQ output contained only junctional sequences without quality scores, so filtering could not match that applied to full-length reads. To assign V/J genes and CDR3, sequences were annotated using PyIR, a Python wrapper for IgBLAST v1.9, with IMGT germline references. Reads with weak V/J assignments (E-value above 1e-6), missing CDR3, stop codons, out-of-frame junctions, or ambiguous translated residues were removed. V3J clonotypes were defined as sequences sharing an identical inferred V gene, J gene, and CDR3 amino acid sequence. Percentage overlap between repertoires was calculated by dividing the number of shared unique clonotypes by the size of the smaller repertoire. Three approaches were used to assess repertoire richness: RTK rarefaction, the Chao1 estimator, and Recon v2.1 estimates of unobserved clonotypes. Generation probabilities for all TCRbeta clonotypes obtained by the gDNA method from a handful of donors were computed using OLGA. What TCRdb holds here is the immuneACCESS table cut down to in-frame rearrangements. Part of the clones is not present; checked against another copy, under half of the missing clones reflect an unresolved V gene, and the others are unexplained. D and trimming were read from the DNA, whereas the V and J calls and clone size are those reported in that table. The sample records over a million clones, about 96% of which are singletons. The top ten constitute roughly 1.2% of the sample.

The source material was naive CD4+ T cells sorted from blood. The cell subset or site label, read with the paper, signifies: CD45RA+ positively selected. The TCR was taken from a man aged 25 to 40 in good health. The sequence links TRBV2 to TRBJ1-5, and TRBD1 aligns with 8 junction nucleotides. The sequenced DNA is TGTGCCAGCAATGCGGACAGGGCAAGGGATCAGCCCCAGCATTTT. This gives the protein CASNADRARDQPQHF.